The source of this T cell receptor beta chain is a study of identical twins. J was trimmed by 4 bases and V by 3 bases; bases with no gene match: 9. The CDR3 length is 17 residues. Germline lookup yields CDR1 MGHRA and CDR2 YSYEKL. TCRdb independently ran MiXCR on the 5' RACE reads; one entry per CDR3 protein. The sample has 200,000 to 300,000 distinct CDR3 sequences, 10% to 13% seen once. Sequenced material: memory T cells sorted from blood. The rearrangement links TRBV4-1 to TRBJ2-2, with TRBD1 matching over 9 bases. The sequence came from a man in his forties or fifties in good health. The CDR3 nucleotides read TGCGCCAGCAGCCACTTTCCTGGGACAGGGTCCACCGGGGAGCTGTTTTTT. Its translation is CASSHFPGTGSTGELFF.